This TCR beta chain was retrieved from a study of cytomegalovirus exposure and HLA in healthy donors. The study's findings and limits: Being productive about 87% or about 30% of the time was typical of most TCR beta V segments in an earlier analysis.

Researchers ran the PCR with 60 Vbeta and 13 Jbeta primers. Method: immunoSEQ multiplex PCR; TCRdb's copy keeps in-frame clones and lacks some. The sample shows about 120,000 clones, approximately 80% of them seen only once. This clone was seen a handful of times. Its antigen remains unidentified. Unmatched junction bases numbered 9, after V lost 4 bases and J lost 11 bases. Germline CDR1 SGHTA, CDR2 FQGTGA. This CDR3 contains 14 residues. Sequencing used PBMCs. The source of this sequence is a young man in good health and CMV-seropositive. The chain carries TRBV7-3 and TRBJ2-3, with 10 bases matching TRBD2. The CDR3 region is CASSSGLADTKQYF. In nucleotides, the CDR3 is TGTGCCAGCAGCTCAGGACTAGCGGACACCAAGCAGTATTTT.